These T cell receptor beta chains were read from a single sample in a study of blood T cell repertoires in COVID-19. TCRdb's table, derived via immunoSEQ multiplex PCR, lists solely in-frame clones and lacks some. The repertoire holds under 110,000 clones, about nine tenths seen once, with approximately 15% in the top ten. The sample consisted of peripheral blood. These receptor sequences come from a man aged 50 or older with acute or convalescent COVID-19. CDR3s include the opening cysteine and the closing phenylalanine or tryptophan. The D gene is left open where the match is weak. Rows give clone size only sometimes, using once, few, many, or a class for an expanded clone.

>-|TRBV3-1/TRBV3-2|TRBD2|TRBJ2-1
CASSQEGLAGGTHNEQFF
TGTGCCAGCAGCCAAGAGGGCCTAGCGGGGGGGACCCACAATGAGCAGTTCTTC
>-|TRBV30|-|TRBJ1-2
CAWSVSPQQGNYGYTF
TGTGCCTGGAGTGTCTCCCCTCAACAGGGTAACTATGGCTACACCTTC
>few|TRBV7-2|TRBD1|TRBJ1-3
CASSSQTGSNSGNTIYF
TGTGCCAGCAGCTCACAGACAGGGTCTAACTCTGGAAACACCATATATTTT
>-|TRBV6-5|TRBD2|TRBJ2-1
CASSTGTSGYNEQFF
TGTGCCAGCAGTACTGGGACTAGCGGGTACAATGAGCAGTTCTTC
>-|TRBV19|TRBD1|TRBJ1-2
CASSIGPGGVYGYTF
TGTGCCAGTAGTATAGGGCCAGGGGGCGTCTATGGCTACACCTTC
>-|TRBV6-5|TRBD2|TRBJ2-2
CASRTSTITGELFF
TGTGCCAGCAGGACTAGCACTATCACCGGGGAGCTGTTTTTT
>-|TRBV4-2|TRBD2|TRBJ2-3
CASSRPEGAGSTDTQYF
TGTGCCAGCAGCCGCCCCGAGGGAGCGGGAAGCACAGATACGCAGTATTTT
>-|TRBV6-5|TRBD1|TRBJ1-1
CASSYTSGGTKTEAFF
TGTGCCAGCAGTTACACATCAGGGGGCACAAAGACTGAAGCTTTCTTT
>-|TRBV6-6|TRBD1|TRBJ1-2
CASSYGTGNYGYTF
TGTGCCAGCAGTTACGGGACAGGAAACTATGGCTACACCTTC
>-|TRBV5-1|-|TRBJ2-3
CASSLERGAGDTQYF
TGCGCCAGCAGCTTGGAACGGGGGGCCGGAGATACGCAGTATTTT
>-|TRBV4-1|-|TRBJ2-5
CASSQPQYLQETQYF
TGCGCCAGCAGCCAACCACAATATCTTCAAGAGACCCAGTACTTC
>-|TRBV28|-|TRBJ2-7
CASSRLNEQYF
TGTGCCAGCAGCCGACTCAACGAGCAGTACTTC
>-|TRBV7-9|-|TRBJ1-2
CASSPGFGGVYGYTF
TGTGCCAGCAGTCCGGGTTTCGGGGGTGTATATGGCTACACCTTC
>-|TRBV3-1/TRBV3-2|TRBD1|TRBJ2-5
CASSQGQGAGETQYF
TGTGCCAGCAGCCAAGGACAGGGGGCGGGAGAGACCCAGTACTTC
>few|TRBV7-2|-|TRBJ1-1
CASSLVEGVTEAFF
TGTGCCAGCAGCTTAGTTGAGGGCGTTACTGAAGCTTTCTTT
>-|TRBV19|-|TRBJ1-2
CASSFLGDYGYTF
TGTGCCAGTTCCTTCCTCGGGGACTATGGCTACACCTTC
>-|TRBV5-4|TRBD2|TRBJ2-5
CASSVSGEETQYF
TGTGCCAGCAGCGTTAGCGGGGAAGAGACCCAGTACTTC
>-|TRBV7-9|TRBD2|TRBJ2-3
CASSRTSVTDTQYF
TGTGCCAGCAGCCGGACTAGCGTGACAGATACGCAGTATTTT
>-|TRBV11-3|-|TRBJ2-1
CASSVIAGWSYNEQFF
TGTGCCAGCAGCGTAATTGCGGGGTGGTCCTACAATGAGCAGTTCTTC
>-|TRBV5-6|-|TRBJ1-3
CASSLDVGSGNTIYF
TGTGCCAGCAGCTTGGACGTGGGCTCAGGAAACACCATATATTTT
>-|TRBV5-1|TRBD1|TRBJ2-5
CASSLSPGQGETQYF
TGCGCCAGCAGCTTGTCCCCGGGACAGGGAGAGACCCAGTACTTC
>-|TRBV5-5|TRBD2|TRBJ2-1
CASSLAGGAGVYYEQFF
TGTGCCAGCAGCTTGGCCGGCGGAGCGGGGGTTTACTATGAGCAGTTCTTC
>-|TRBV7-2|TRBD1|TRBJ1-2
CASSLGTGGRGYTF
TGTGCCAGCAGCTTAGGGACAGGGGGCCGGGGCTACACCTTC
>once|TRBV2|-|TRBJ1-1
CASSGAGGNTEAFF
TGTGCCAGCAGTGGCGCGGGAGGGAACACTGAAGCTTTCTTT
>-|TRBV7-9|-|TRBJ1-2
CASSPSGQANYGYTF
TGTGCCAGCAGCCCCTCTGGACAAGCTAACTATGGCTACACCTTC
>once|TRBV5-6|-|TRBJ1-5
CASSLWAGASNQPQHF
TGTGCCAGCAGCTTGTGGGCAGGGGCATCTAATCAGCCCCAGCATTTT
>-|TRBV6-5|-|TRBJ1-2
CASRGLRDYGYTF
TGTGCCAGCAGGGGGCTTCGGGACTATGGCTACACCTTC
>few|TRBV19|-|TRBJ2-4
CASSIWARENIQYF
TGTGCCAGTAGTATCTGGGCGAGGGAAAACATTCAGTACTTC
>-|TRBV3-1/TRBV3-2|-|TRBJ2-1
CASSPRLLKEQFF
TGTGCCAGCAGCCCTCGACTCCTAAAAGAGCAGTTCTTC
>-|TRBV18|TRBD1|TRBJ1-6
CASSRDRADSPLHF
TGTGCCAGCTCACGGGACAGGGCTGATTCACCCCTCCACTTT
>-|TRBV10-3|-|TRBJ1-1
CAISESSGGAEAFF
TGTGCCATCAGTGAGTCAAGTGGTGGGGCGGAAGCTTTCTTT
>-|TRBV12-5|-|TRBJ1-1
CASGTDSRTEAFF
TGTGCTAGTGGCACGGACAGTCGGACTGAAGCTTTCTTT
>-|TRBV19|-|TRBJ2-5
CASSISGQETQYF
TGTGCCAGTAGTATATCCGGTCAAGAGACCCAGTACTTC
>-|TRBV4-2|-|TRBJ2-2
CASSLAGGSTGELFF
TGTGCCAGCAGCCTTGCTGGGGGGAGCACCGGGGAGCTGTTTTTT
>-|TRBV28|-|TRBJ1-1
CAHGGYTEAFF
TGTGCCCACGGGGGGTACACTGAAGCTTTCTTT
>once|TRBV19|TRBD1|TRBJ2-1
CASSYRGPVNEQFF
TGTGCCAGTAGTTACAGGGGGCCGGTCAATGAGCAGTTCTTC
>-|TRBV27|-|TRBJ1-2
CASSFLPQRANYGYTF
TGTGCCAGCAGTTTTTTACCACAGAGGGCTAACTATGGCTACACCTTC
>-|TRBV4-1|TRBD1|TRBJ2-7
CASSLRQGSTGVSYEQYF
TGCGCCAGCAGCCTACGACAGGGGTCAACAGGGGTGTCCTACGAGCAGTACTTC
>-|TRBV7-9|-|TRBJ2-3
CASSSGVMSTDTQYF
TGTGCCAGCAGCTCCGGAGTGATGTCCACAGATACGCAGTATTTT
>once|TRBV4-3|TRBD1|TRBJ1-4
CASSQERGREKLFF
TGCGCCAGCAGCCAAGAGAGGGGGCGCGAAAAACTGTTTTTT
>-|TRBV19|TRBD1|TRBJ1-1
CASSPDRGTEAFF
TGTGCCAGTAGTCCGGACAGGGGAACTGAAGCTTTCTTT
>-|TRBV5-1|TRBD2|TRBJ2-1
CASSSSGGPYNEQFF
TGCGCCAGCAGCTCCAGCGGGGGGCCTTACAATGAGCAGTTCTTC
>-|TRBV11-2|TRBD1|TRBJ1-5
CASVRRGRRVGNQPQHF
TGTGCCAGCGTTCGGAGGGGGCGCAGGGTGGGGAATCAGCCCCAGCATTTT
>-|TRBV18|-|TRBJ1-1
CASSPPLRGAEAFF
TGTGCCAGCTCACCGCCGTTGCGGGGGGCTGAAGCTTTCTTT
>-|TRBV27|-|TRBJ1-4
CASSLRGSNEKLFF
TGTGCCAGCAGTTTAAGGGGATCAAATGAAAAACTGTTTTTT
>-|TRBV2|-|TRBJ1-2
CASTYRTDNYGYTF
TGTGCCAGCACCTATAGGACAGATAACTATGGCTACACCTTC
>-|TRBV15|-|TRBJ1-6
CATSRDGSNSPLHF
TGTGCCACCAGCAGAGATGGCAGTAATTCACCCCTCCACTTT
>few|TRBV20-1|TRBD1|TRBJ1-4
CSASYPHRGRGEKLFF
TGCAGTGCTAGTTACCCCCACAGGGGGCGCGGCGAAAAACTGTTTTTT
>-|TRBV7-2|TRBD2|TRBJ2-1
CASSLRGRGGQNEQFF
TGTGCCAGCAGCTTACGCGGGCGGGGGGGCCAGAATGAGCAGTTCTTC
>-|TRBV6-5|-|TRBJ2-5
CAIAPSGETQYF
TGTGCCATTGCGCCCTCCGGAGAGACCCAGTACTTC